What follows is one T cell receptor (beta chain) and its context. There are a few counts of this clonotype. The antigen it recognizes is unknown. Qualities for individual bases were not recorded, and no much larger clone is one base off. The library came from PCR. Sequenced on an Illumina HiSeq 2500. TCR libraries were prepared with molecular barcoding, using unique molecular identifiers to normalize TCRbeta repertoire quantification. The raw public reads went through TCRdb reprocessing: fastp at Q25, MiXCR clone calling, in-frame beta chains kept. A single entry per CDR3 protein holds the most common genes and DNA from its merged rows. The sample table holds about 1,000,000 distinct CDR3 sequences, of which around 30% were seen once. The biggest ten clones account for about 28% of the sample. The sample belongs to a study of T-cell reconstitution after alpha-beta-depleted transplantation in children (dated by TCRdb to about 2016). With regard to the full study: T-cell immune reconstitution after TCRalphabeta/CD19-depleted allogeneic hematopoietic cell transplantation in children was quantitatively tracked in the study by means of TCR repertoire profiling. What the research found in general, with its limitations: Apparently early alphabetaT-cell count recovery about two months after transplant reportedly relied on only several hundred rapidly expanded clones derived from non-depleted graft cells. In some patients, the high TCRbeta diversity seen at day 60 was put down to recipient T cells and intrathymic progenitors that had survived conditioning. Over subsequent months, a decline in hyperexpanded clone frequencies was noted, and after one year, T-cell counts and TCRbeta diversity were mostly ascribed to newly produced T cells.

According to the study, the label for this sample's treatment or condition signals: allogeneic hematopoietic cell transplantation with graft depleted of TCRalphabeta T cells and CD19 B cells. Transplant recipients were children who received TCRalphabeta/CD19-depleted allogeneic hematopoietic cell grafts. This specimen consisted of PBMCs, mostly from graft donor cells, obtained 360 days after TCRalphabeta/CD19-depleted stem cell transplant. The clonotype comes from a boy under two years old who had a stem cell transplant for SCID, so the T cells may come from the graft donor.

The CDR3 in this case is CASSHSWGRDEKLFF. The nucleotide sequence reads TGTGCCAGCAGCCACTCGTGGGGGAGGGATGAAAAACTGTTTTTT. The rearranged segments are TRBV6-5 and TRBJ1-4; TRBD1 is a weak D gene call, 5 bases matching. CDR1 MNHEY and CDR2 SVGAGI were looked up in the germline V gene. From the cysteine through the phenylalanine, the CDR3 covers 15 amino acids. The sequence is cut down to CDR3 DNA, 45 bases in frame from base 1. V sheds 6 bases and J sheds 6 bases, leaving 17 bases between their ends.